The following is a T cell receptor (beta chain) sequence with its context. Its antigen is as yet unknown. The data stem from a study of T cells in narcolepsy. Data came from immunoSEQ multiplex PCR; TCRdb stores just in-frame clones and leaves some out. The sample includes about 24,000 clones, 85% of them seen just once. The CDR3 runs 15 residues. CDR1 and CDR2 from the germline V gene are SGHVS and FNYEAQ. V lost 3 bases to trimming and J lost 7 bases; unmatched junction nucleotides: 2. Study results and limitations: In some patient and control memory CD4+ samples, autoreactive clones were absent. HCRT-specific and TRIB2-specific autoreactive clonotypes appeared among same-patient CSF and blood CD4+ clonotypes. Blood of same and different patients, but not healthy controls, reportedly held recurring autoreactive clonotypes.

The sequenced sample was CD45RA- memory CD4+ T cells from PBMCs. This TCR derives from a human donor with narcolepsy. The chain uses TRBV7-6 and TRBJ2-1; 14 bases line up with TRBD2. The DNA of the CDR3 is TGTGCCAGCAGCTTCGGGACTAGCGGGAGTAATGAGCAGTTCTTC. Its protein product is CASSFGTSGSNEQFF.